This TCR beta chain was profiled in a study of T cell responses to AZD1222 COVID-19 vaccine (dated by TCRdb to the early 2020s). General notes on the study: AZD1222 recipients with second doses at about 4 weeks or about 12 weeks were pooled, because spike-specific TCR depth and breadth did not differ between schedules. A total of about 230 trial participants underwent TCR sequencing, of whom 207 received two doses of AZD1222 and about 26 received two doses of the MenACWY control vaccine. Trial participants were enrolled by age into 18-55, 56-69 and 70-plus year subgroups, with roughly 160, 29 and 62 TCR-sequenced participants respectively.

The CDR3 regions of human TCRbeta chains were analyzed by immunosequencing. The paper's processing steps were these. Repertoire TCRs were checked for matches against a reference library of SARS-CoV-2-specific TCRs that had been generated using the MIRA antigen-specificity platform. Breadth was defined as the fraction of unique TCRs that were SARS-CoV-2-associated. Depth was defined as the fraction of total T cells that were SARS-CoV-2-associated. Each spike-specific TCR was assigned to its reactive spike region and to a CD4 or CD8 class using the MIRA data. Log10-transformed breadth and depth values were compared by one-way ANOVA with Sidak's multiple comparisons tests. TCRdb stores this immuneACCESS table with in-frame sequences only. Part of the clones is absent; in the studies checked, under half of the shortfall reflects unresolved V genes, and no reason is known for the rest. V, J and clone size reflect that table, while D and trimming were determined from the DNA. The sample table records some 130,000 clones; more than 80% of these occur just once. Jointly, the top ten make up 4.1% of the sample.

The sample's time point label is to be understood as: baseline before first vaccination. Vaccinee samples were obtained from the UK trials COV001 and COV002, which included a single-blind randomized controlled phase 2/3 trial of AZD1222 (ChAdOx1 nCoV-19) in healthy adults. For TCRbeta chain sequencing, PBMC samples from trial participants were taken at day 0 and at day 28 after the second dose. The CDR3 measures 17 amino acids from cysteine to phenylalanine. Just CDR3 DNA is preserved here, 51 bases in frame from base 1. The CDR1 and CDR2 encoded by the germline V gene are SGHTA and FQGNSA. Trimming removed 4 bases from V and 6 bases from J, leaving 25 bases between the germline ends. On this clone: Its antigen is still unknown. No clone much larger than this one lies a single base away; base qualities are absent.

What the research found in general, with its limitations: Conclusions about previously exposed vaccinees are limited because only six or seven AZD1222 recipients were SARS-CoV-2 seropositive at baseline. Reportedly, close to half of the unique spike-specific TCRs recognized epitopes lying outside the regions that are mutated in the B.1.351 and B.1.1.7 variants. Participants were mostly white British and included more females than males, and it was suggested by the authors that clonal diversity may have been underestimated. Because no day 14 peak-response samples were available, the repertoires could be characterized only after the peak T cell response. A significant rise in spike-specific TCR breadth and depth was observed after two AZD1222 doses relative to day 0 and relative to MenACWY recipients. CD4 TCRs associated with the vaccine covered the entire spike protein, and the dominant responses were in regions 160-218 and 743-854. In the small 56-69-year group, the increase in depth fell short of significance, most likely because of low power.

The TCR comes from an adult in good health. Here the sequenced sample was peripheral blood, taken on day 0 of AZD1222 vaccination. The receptor chain draws on TRBV7-2 and TRBJ2-7; the D gene is perhaps TRBD2, from 6 matching bases. The CDR3 protein: CASSSGEVGSGKLEQYF. The DNA reads TGTGCCAGCAGCTCTGGGGAGGTGGGGTCTGGGAAACTCGAGCAGTACTTC.